A single sample is the source of the 26 T cell receptor beta chains below, sequenced in a study of cytomegalovirus exposure and HLA in healthy donors. The PCR had 60 Vbeta and 13 Jbeta primers. TCRdb's copy holds only in-frame clones and misses some; the assay was immunoSEQ multiplex PCR. The table records 100,000 to 150,000 clones, about 84% of them present only once. Sequenced sample: PBMCs. These TCRs come from a boy younger than 18 in good health and CMV-seronegative.

The V call is TRBV4-2, the J call TRBJ2-2, with a possible D match to TRBD1 (6 bases). This CDR3 is 16 amino acids long. Germline-derived CDR1 and CDR2 are LGHNA and YNFKEQ. V was shortened by 1 base and J by 4 bases, with 13 bases between the two germline ends. CDR3 sequence: CASSQAGQGTTGELFF. The CDR3 coding sequence is TGTGCCAGCAGCCAAGCCGGGCAGGGGACCACCGGGGAGCTGTTTTTT.

The rearrangement joins TRBV28 to TRBJ1-2; D ambiguous. The V and J ends lost 7 bases and 1 base respectively, with 10 bases between them. Germline V CDR1 and CDR2: MDHEN, SYDVKM. CDR3 length: 13 amino acids. The CDR3 region has the DNA TGTGCCAGCACCGCTATTCGTAACTATGGCTACACCTTC. Protein: CASTAIRNYGYTF.

The CDR3 sequence is CASSLGQGVGETQYF. CDR3 nucleotides: TGTGCCAGCAGCTTAGGGCAGGGGGTCGGAGAGACCCAGTACTTC. V usage is TRBV7-6 and J usage is TRBJ2-5, with 7 bases matching TRBD1. Trimming cost V 1 base and J 4 bases; bases outside gene matches: 6. This CDR3 comprises 15 residues. The germline CDR1 and CDR2 sequences are SGHVS and FNYEAQ.

V usage is TRBV5-6 and J usage is TRBJ2-6; 7 nucleotides match TRBD1. The length of the CDR3 is 17 residues. CDR1 is SGHDT and CDR2 is YYEEEE in the germline V gene. Trimming at V came to 2 bases and at J to 0 bases, leaving 5 bases not matched to a gene. In DNA, the CDR3 is TGTGCCAGCAGCTTCGGGTCAGGGGGCTCTGGGGCCAACGTCCTGACTTTC. As protein: CASSFGSGGSGANVLTF.

This clone was recorded only once. The chain carries TRBV19 and TRBJ1-5; tentatively, D is TRBD1 (6 bases). Germline loops: CDR1 LNHDA, CDR2 SQIVND (reference sequence). V was pared by 7 bases and J by 2 bases, with 12 bases between. The CDR3 extends over 14 amino acids. The CDR3 is CASKGGWGNQPQHF. CDR3 nucleotide sequence: TGTGCCAGTAAAGGGGGTTGGGGCAATCAGCCCCAGCATTTT.

The V gene is TRBV7-8, the J gene TRBJ2-7, with D hard to call. V lost 1 base to trimming and J lost 9 bases, with 16 bases between them. The CDR3 length is 14 residues. Germline assignment: CDR1 SGHVS and CDR2 FQNEAQ. Written as DNA, the CDR3 is TGTGCCAGCAGCTTAGACAAGGAGATTACTGGGCAGTACTTC. Translating it yields CASSLDKEITGQYF.

The CDR3 here is CASSKSGFDEQFF. DNA of the CDR3: TGTGCCAGCAGTAAATCAGGGTTCGATGAGCAGTTCTTC. The chain employs TRBV7-9 and TRBJ2-1; a weak D match, TRBD1 (5 bases). This CDR3 is 13 amino acids long. Between the trimmed V and J ends, which lost 6 bases and 8 bases, there was a span of 14 bases. The germline V gene encodes CDR1 SEHNR and CDR2 FQNEAQ (reference sequence). The full variable domain, its missing parts supplied by reference TRBV7-9 and TRBJ2-1, is DTGVSQNPRHKITKRGQNVTFRCDPISEHNRLYWYRQTLGQGPEFLTYFQNEAQLEKSRLLSDRFSAERPKGSFSTLEIQRTEQGDSAMYLCASSKSGFDEQFFGPGTRLTVL.

J is TRBJ1-2 and V is TRBV7-9; possible D gene TRBD1, 5 bases. Trimming stripped 3 bases from V and 4 bases from J, with 12 bases between. From germline, CDR1 is SEHNR and CDR2 FQNEAQ (reference sequence). CDR3 size: 14 residues. Here the CDR3 DNA reads TGTGCCAGCAGCTTTTCGGCGGGGGGCTATGGCTACACCTTC. Encoded protein: CASSFSAGGYGYTF.

This chain connects TRBV6-6 to TRBJ1-2; D uncertain. V was shortened by 5 bases and J by 2 bases, with 12 bases between the two germline ends. CDR1 MNHNY and CDR2 SVGAGI come from the germline V gene (reference sequence). The CDR3 loop spans 14 amino acids. The CDR3 loop reads CASSQPTGNYGYTF. CDR3 nucleotide sequence: TGTGCCAGCAGTCAGCCGACGGGAAACTATGGCTACACCTTC.

The gene calls are TRBV18 and TRBJ2-3; D remains unclear. Trimming pared 1 base from V and 2 bases from J, leaving 13 bases between. CDR1 and CDR2 (germline): KGHSH, LQKENI. The CDR3 sequence is 16 residues long. CDR3 sequence (DNA): TGTGCCAGCTCACCACAGGCCCGGAGCTTCACAGATACGCAGTATTTT. Translation: CASSPQARSFTDTQYF.

The CDR3 region has the DNA TGTGCCAGCAGTGGCTCGTTAAGGACCCAGTACTTC. Its protein product is CASSGSLRTQYF. V is TRBV6-5 and J is TRBJ2-5; D remains unclear. Germline-derived CDR1 and CDR2 are MNHEY and SVGAGI. Trimming shortened V by 5 bases and J by 7 bases, and 11 bases separated the two germline ends. The CDR3 extends over 12 amino acids.

The V and J genes are TRBV5-1 and TRBJ1-2, with D uncertain. The CDR3 loop spans 14 amino acids. The germline gives CDR1 SGHRS, CDR2 YFSETQ. The V gene lost 0 bases and the J gene lost 8 bases, with 14 bases spanning the gap. CDR3 bases: TGCGCCAGCAGCTTGGCCATGGGGAGGCAAGGCTACACCTTC. Encoded protein: CASSLAMGRQGYTF.

This chain links TRBV7-6 with TRBJ2-2; 10 bases map to TRBD2. This CDR3 comprises 19 residues. V lost 0 bases and J lost 1; bases outside the gene matches: 8. Germline V gives CDR1 SGHVS, CDR2 FNYEAQ. The chain's CDR3 is CASSLAASGSMLNTGELFF. The CDR3 bases are TGTGCCAGCAGCTTAGCGGCTAGCGGGAGTATGTTGAACACCGGGGAGCTGTTTTTT.

This chain links TRBV11-1 with TRBJ2-1, with TRBD2 identical over 8 bases. The CDR3 length is 15 residues. The V gene end was trimmed by 5 bases and the J gene end by 2 bases; junction bases not matched to a gene: 5. CDR1 is SGHAT and CDR2 is FQDESV in the germline V gene (reference sequence). CDR3 in DNA: TGTGCCAGCAGCCCCAGCGGGGGCCCCTACAATGAGCAGTTCTTC. Protein product: CASSPSGGPYNEQFF. The full variable domain, in which reference TRBV11-1 and TRBJ2-1 provide the parts outside the CDR3, is EAEVAQSPRYKITEKSQAVAFWCDPISGHATLYWYRQILGQGPELLVQFQDESVVDDSQLPKDRFSAERLKGVDSTLKIQPAELGDSAMYLCASSPSGGPYNEQFFGPGTRLTVL.

J is TRBJ2-3 and V is TRBV7-9; 7 bases are a match to TRBD2. The CDR3 contains 17 residues. V dropped 4 bases and J dropped 0; count of bases not matched to a gene: 10. CDR1 is SEHNR, CDR2 FQNEAQ, per germline (reference sequence). CDR3 in amino acids: CASSSSLAASSTDTQYF. The CDR3 DNA is TGTGCCAGCAGCTCTAGTCTAGCGGCTTCTAGCACAGATACGCAGTATTTT.

CDR3 bases: TGCAGCGCCAAAAGCGGGAGCACTGAAGCTTTCTTT. This encodes CSAKSGSTEAFF. The rearrangement joins TRBV29-1 to TRBJ1-1; no clear D gene. V shed 7 bases and J shed 4 bases, with 13 bases lying between them. This CDR3 is built from 12 residues. In germline, CDR1 is SQVTM, CDR2 ANQGSEA.

This chain joins TRBV5-1 and TRBJ2-7; 7 bases map to TRBD2. The CDR3 is made up of 13 amino acids. V was clipped by 2 bases and J by 3 bases; unmatched bases: 2. Germline lookup yields CDR1 SGHRS and CDR2 YFSETQ. The CDR3 protein is CASSFGGGYEQYF. CDR3 sequence (DNA): TGCGCCAGCAGCTTTGGGGGGGGCTACGAGCAGTACTTC.

This chain connects TRBV14 to TRBJ2-7, with TRBD2 matching over 10 bases. The CDR3 sequence is 16 residues long. The germline V gene encodes CDR1 SGHDN and CDR2 FVKESK. Trimming took 1 base from V and 4 from J; bases not matched to a gene: 7. In DNA, the CDR3 is TGTGCCAGCAGCCAAGCCTTAGCGGGAGGACCTTACGAGCAGTACTTC. Amino acid sequence: CASSQALAGGPYEQYF.

The genes are TRBV2 and TRBJ2-1, with D perhaps matching TRBD1 (6 bases). The ends were cut back, 7 bases at V and 1 base at J, with 8 bases in the middle. Germline CDR1 SNHLY, CDR2 FYNNEI. The CDR3 runs 13 residues. The CDR3 DNA reads as TGTGCCAGCAAAACAGGGTCCTACAATGAGCAGTTCTTC. Translating it yields CASKTGSYNEQFF.

The rearrangement uses TRBV5-1 and TRBJ2-1; 7 bases are shared with TRBD2. This CDR3 region has 15 residues. V lost 7 bases and J lost 3; bases outside the gene matches: 10. Germline CDR1 SGHRS, CDR2 YFSETQ. The CDR3 region has the DNA TGCGCCAGCCGCATCGGGGGGAGCGGCTACAATGAGCAGTTCTTC. Translation gives CASRIGGSGYNEQFF. The full variable domain, with the rest looked up from reference TRBV5-1 and TRBJ2-1, is KAGVTQTPRYLIKTRGQQVTLSCSPISGHRSVSWYQQTPGQGLQFLFEYFSETQRNKGNFPGRFSGRQFSNSRSEMNVSTLELGDSALYLCASRIGGSGYNEQFFGPGTRLTVL.

Only one count was recorded for this clone. The rearrangement joins TRBV5-1 to TRBJ2-1, with 11 positions matching TRBD2. This CDR3 spans 17 amino acids. The germline CDR1 and CDR2 sequences are SGHRS and YFSETQ. J was trimmed by 9 bases and V by 2 bases; bases with no gene match: 13. CDR3 sequence reads: CASSFGETSGKRGEQFF. In nucleotides, the CDR3 is TGCGCCAGCAGCTTCGGAGAGACTAGCGGGAAGAGGGGTGAGCAGTTCTTC.

V is TRBV6-1 and J is TRBJ2-3; the match to TRBD2 covers 9 bases. The germline V gene encodes CDR1 MNHNS and CDR2 SASEGT. The junction had 6 bases not matched to a gene; V was cut back by 4 bases and J by 4 bases. The CDR3 is made up of 15 amino acids. In DNA form, the CDR3 reads TGTGCCAGCAGTGTAGGGCGGGGGGGTGCAGATACGCAGTATTTT. This codes for CASSVGRGGADTQYF.

The genes are TRBV5-1 and TRBJ2-1, with D tentatively TRBD2 (5 bases). The CDR3 runs 14 residues. Germline V CDR1 and CDR2: SGHRS, YFSETQ. V lost 7 bases and J 8 bases, leaving 19 bases between the germline ends. The CDR3 here is CASAQDLGADEQFF. The CDR3 DNA sequence: TGCGCCAGCGCCCAGGACCTGGGAGCCGATGAGCAGTTCTTC.

The V and J genes are TRBV7-9 and TRBJ2-1; 14 positions agree with TRBD2. This CDR3 is 15 amino acids long. Germline assignment: CDR1 SEHNR and CDR2 FQNEAQ (reference sequence). V shed 5 bases, J shed 7 bases, and the junction held 4 bases outside the gene matches. The CDR3 DNA reads as TGTGCCAGCAGCGGGACTAGCGGGAGCAGTAATGAGCAGTTCTTC. This translates into CASSGTSGSSNEQFF.

V usage is TRBV7-2 and J usage is TRBJ2-7; D unresolved. Trimming stripped 5 bases from V and 3 bases from J, with 8 bases between. The germline gives CDR1 SGHTA, CDR2 FQGNSA. This CDR3 has 12 amino acids. The DNA for the CDR3 is TGTGCCAGCAGCCCCTTTAGCTACGAGCAGTACTTC. This encodes CASSPFSYEQYF.

CDR3 residues: CAWTPGLSNQPQHF. The CDR3 nucleotides read TGTGCCTGGACCCCAGGCCTTAGCAATCAGCCCCAGCATTTT. This chain uses TRBV30 with TRBJ1-5; D unresolved. V lost 4 bases and J 0 bases, leaving 10 bases between the germline ends. The CDR3 sequence is 14 residues long. Germline-derived CDR1 and CDR2 are GTSNPN and SVGIG (reference sequence).